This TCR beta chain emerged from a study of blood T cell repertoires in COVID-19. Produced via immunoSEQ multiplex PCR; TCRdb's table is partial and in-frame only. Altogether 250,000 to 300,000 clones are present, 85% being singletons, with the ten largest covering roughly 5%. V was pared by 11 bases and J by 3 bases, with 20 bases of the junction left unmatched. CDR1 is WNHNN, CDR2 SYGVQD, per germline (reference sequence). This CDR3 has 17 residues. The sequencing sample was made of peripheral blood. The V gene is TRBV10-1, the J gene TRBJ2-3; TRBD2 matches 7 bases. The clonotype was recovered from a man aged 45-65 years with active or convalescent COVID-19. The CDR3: CASGRPSSVPKTDTQYF. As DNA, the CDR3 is TGCGCCTCCGGGAGGCCATCCAGCGTCCCAAAAACAGATACGCAGTATTTT.